This T cell receptor beta chain was retrieved from a study of blood T cells in healthy people across ages. Study-level results: What prevented conclusive comparison of naive and antigen-experienced cells was that PBMCs were unsorted.

On this clonotype itself: Its cognate antigen is unknown.

From germline, CDR1 is SGHAT and CDR2 FQNNGV. After removal of 5 bases from V and 0 bases from J, the junction contained 7 bases not matched to a gene. CDR3 length: 16 amino acids. Per sample, no less than 5 micrograms of total RNA were extracted. For the second PCR, which ran for about 6 to 11 cycles, a sample-barcoded 5' primer and a J-beta primer mix were used. Each TCR beta cDNA got a 12-nucleotide random molecular identifier. One entry per CDR3 protein, called by TCRdb with MiXCR from the 5' RACE reads. The table shows 850,000 to 1,300,000 distinct CDR3 sequences, with 40% to 45% occurring only once.

This receptor was taken from a woman aged 60-75 years in good health. Source material: blood. The chain employs TRBV11-2 and TRBJ2-3; TRBD1 agrees at 8 bases. The CDR3 DNA sequence: TGTGCCAGCAGCCTCCGGACAGGGACTAGCACAGATACGCAGTATTTT. Translating it yields CASSLRTGTSTDTQYF.